Presented here are 21 T cell receptor beta chains from one specimen sequenced in a study of blood T cell repertoires in COVID-19 (dated by TCRdb to 2019 to 2021). Library preparation employed the immunoSEQ multiplex PCR assay. As stored in TCRdb, this immuneACCESS dataset retains in-frame rearrangements with V and J assigned. A fraction of the clones does not appear; measured against another copy, unresolved V genes explain less than half of the discrepancy, and the remainder lacks a known reason. Here the sample has about 47,000 clones; approximately 88% occur a single time. Approximately 3% of the sample is in the top ten clones. Sequencing was carried out using peripheral blood. All receptors come from a man between 45 and 60 years old with active COVID-19.

The CDR3 DNA follows: TGCGCCAGCTCCCTCTCTCTCAGCACAGATACGCAGTATTTT. This sequence encodes CASSLSLSTDTQYF. This chain joins TRBV5-1 and TRBJ2-3; D is ambiguous. The CDR3 totals 14 residues. Germline CDR1 reads SGHRS; CDR2 reads YFSETQ. V dropped 7 bases and J dropped 0 bases, with 12 bases sitting between them.

The chain links TRBV21-1 to TRBJ2-7; TRBD2, the table's D call, lacks a check against the DNA. TRBV21-1 is classified as a pseudogene. The CDR3 runs 15 residues. The CDR3 reads CASSKGQRDSYEQYF. The CDR3 DNA reads TGTGCCAGCAGCAAAGGCCAACGGGACTCCTACGAGCAGTACTTC.

The count of this clone is one. The chain combines TRBV5-1 with TRBJ1-5; no clear D gene. Trimming took off 1 base at V and 6 bases at J, with 8 bases between the two ends. Looked up from germline, CDR1 is SGHRS and CDR2 is YFSETQ. The CDR3 has 13 residues. CDR3 protein: CASSLSSGQPQHF. The CDR3 DNA is TGCGCCAGCAGCTTGTCTTCGGGTCAGCCCCAGCATTTT.

The V call is TRBV15, the J call TRBJ2-7; weak D call: TRBD1 (5 bases). This CDR3 region has 15 residues. Trimming removed 5 bases from V and 0 bases from J, with 14 bases in between. Germline lookup yields CDR1 LNHNV and CDR2 YYDKDF (reference sequence). CDR3 bases: TGTGCCACCAGCCGACAGTTGACCAACTCCTACGAGCAGTACGTC. It yields the protein CATSRQLTNSYEQYV.

The chain employs TRBV20-1 and TRBJ2-1; the match to TRBD2 covers 12 bases. The CDR3 is 15 residues long. Trimming cost V 3 bases and J 3 bases; bases outside gene matches: 3. Per the germline V gene, CDR1 is DFQATT and CDR2 is SNEGSKA (reference sequence). Here the CDR3 DNA reads TGCAGTGCTAGTGCTAGCGGGAGGGACTACAATGAGCAGTTCTTC. This translates into CSASASGRDYNEQFF.

The genes are TRBV6-5 and TRBJ2-7; 7 bases are shared with TRBD1. V shed 7 bases and J 1 base; nucleotides not matched to a gene: 1. The CDR3 runs 12 residues. CDR1 MNHEY and CDR2 SVGAGI come from the germline V gene. The DNA of the CDR3 is TGTGCCAGCAAGGACAGGTCCTACGAGCAGTACTTC. Amino acids: CASKDRSYEQYF.

This rearrangement joins TRBV11-2 to TRBJ1-1; tentative D call: TRBD1 (6 bases). This CDR3 contains 18 residues. With 4 bases removed from V and 2 bases from J, the gap between germline ends came to 23 bases. From germline, CDR1 is SGHAT and CDR2 FQNNGV. The CDR3 sequence: CASSSYRAGGRINTEAFF. The CDR3 coding sequence is TGTGCCAGCAGCTCTTACAGGGCGGGAGGCAGAATAAACACTGAAGCTTTCTTT.

The J gene is TRBJ2-7, the V gene TRBV15; a weak D match, TRBD2 (6 bases). The germline V gene encodes CDR1 LNHNV and CDR2 YYDKDF (reference sequence). The CDR3 runs 14 residues. V was cut by 0 bases and J by 8 bases, with 14 bases left in between. CDR3 residues: CATSRDGYGGKQYV. For the CDR3, the DNA is TGTGCCACCAGCAGAGACGGGTATGGCGGGAAGCAGTACGTC.

This clone occurred a few times. The rearrangement uses TRBV6-1 and TRBJ1-5; TRBD1 agrees at 7 bases. This CDR3 has 18 residues. In germline, CDR1 is MNHNS, CDR2 SASEGT. V shed 6 bases and J 0 bases; nucleotides not matched to a gene: 14. The CDR3: CASSEQGFALNSNQPQHF. The CDR3, as DNA: TGTGCCAGCAGCGAACAGGGGTTCGCGTTAAATAGCAATCAGCCCCAGCATTTT.

V is TRBV4-2 and J is TRBJ2-1, with D possibly matching TRBD1 (6 bases). This CDR3 has 16 amino acids. Germline loops: CDR1 LGHNA, CDR2 YNFKEQ. V was cut by 4 bases and J by 4 bases, with 17 bases left in between. The CDR3 DNA reads as TGTGCCAGCAGCCCAGAACTGTCCGACAGGTACAATGAGCAGTTCTTC. Its translation: CASSPELSDRYNEQFF.

The chain joins TRBV5-1 to TRBJ2-7, with 7 nucleotides matching TRBD1. Germline values: CDR1 SGHRS, CDR2 YFSETQ. The CDR3 sequence is 12 residues long. The V and J ends lost 7 bases and 0 bases, in that order; junction bases with no gene match: 1. For the CDR3, the DNA is TGCGCCAGCCGGGACAGCTCCTACGAGCAGTACTTC. Translating gives CASRDSSYEQYF.

CDR3 nucleotide sequence: TGTGCCAGCAGTTCCCTTCTCGACAGCTCCTACGAGCAGTACGTC. This gives the protein CASSSLLDSSYEQYV. This chain links TRBV28 with TRBJ2-7, with a weak D call TRBD1 (5 bases). The CDR3 runs to 15 residues. V gave up 4 bases and J gave up 0 bases, with 13 bases separating them. CDR1 is MDHEN and CDR2 is SYDVKM in the germline V gene.

The rearrangement links TRBV2 to TRBJ1-4; 9 nucleotides line up with TRBD1. This CDR3 has 15 amino acids. V was clipped by 8 bases and J by 7 bases; unmatched bases: 11. CDR1 is SNHLY and CDR2 is FYNNEI in the germline V gene. CDR3 amino acids: CASVQPGQGREKLFF. The DNA of the CDR3 is TGTGCCAGCGTACAGCCGGGACAGGGCCGTGAAAAACTGTTTTTT.

V and J are TRBV19 and TRBJ1-4; D is undetermined. The germline V gene encodes CDR1 LNHDA and CDR2 SQIVND (reference sequence). V shed 6 bases and J shed 8 bases, with 16 bases lying between them. CDR3 length: 14 amino acids. The CDR3 region is CASRTGLSGEKLFF. The DNA for the CDR3 is TGTGCCAGTAGGACCGGGTTATCGGGGGAAAAACTGTTTTTT.

The chain has TRBV4-2 and TRBJ2-7, with 10 bases identical to TRBD2. This CDR3 contains 15 residues. Germline-derived CDR1 and CDR2 are LGHNA and YNFKEQ. The V and J ends lost 1 base and 4 bases, in that order; junction bases with no gene match: 4. The CDR3 sequence is CASSQAGLATYEQYF. The CDR3, as DNA: TGTGCCAGCAGCCAAGCGGGACTAGCGACATACGAGCAGTACTTC.

The J gene is TRBJ1-2, the V gene TRBV12-3 or TRBV12-4, with 7 nucleotides matching TRBD1. The V and J ends lost 6 bases and 8 bases, in that order; junction bases with no gene match: 3. This CDR3 comprises 11 residues. CDR3: CASRLQGGYTF. The CDR3 nucleotides read TGTGCCAGCAGACTACAGGGGGGCTACACCTTC.

The sample holds a few counts of this clone. The rearrangement joins TRBV3-1 (or the pseudogene TRBV3-2) to TRBJ2-7, with D unresolved. The CDR3 has 13 amino acids. The germline V gene has CDR1 LGHDT and CDR2 YNNKEL (reference sequence). V was pared by 0 bases and J by 4 bases, with 7 bases between. This chain's CDR3 is CASSQDYRYEQYF. The CDR3 DNA is TGTGCCAGCAGCCAAGACTATCGTTACGAGCAGTACTTC.

V is TRBV5-4 and J is TRBJ1-4; D is ambiguous. V was cut by 7 bases and J by 0 bases, with 13 bases left in between. CDR3 length: 15 amino acids. Germline lookup yields CDR1 SGHNT and CDR2 YYREEE (reference sequence). CDR3 DNA sequence: TGTGCCAGCTCGGGCGGGGTTACAACTAATGAAAAACTGTTTTTT. This encodes CASSGGVTTNEKLFF.

This sequence joins TRBV28 and TRBJ1-1; a weak D match, TRBD1 (6 bases). V shed 3 bases and J shed 6 bases, with 17 bases lying between them. Germline V gives CDR1 MDHEN, CDR2 SYDVKM. The CDR3 has 15 residues. The CDR3, as DNA: TGTGCCAGCAGTTTCCCTGAGGGGGTCGTGTCTGAAGCTTTCTTT. Amino acids: CASSFPEGVVSEAFF.

This clone was counted a few times. This chain uses TRBV6-5 with TRBJ1-1, with TRBD1 as a possible D gene (5 bases). CDR3 length: 11 amino acids. Germline V gene data show CDR1 as MNHEY and CDR2 as SVGAGI. Deletions cut 10 bases from V and 4 bases from J, with 10 bases between. DNA of the CDR3: TGTGCCACGTCCGGGGGCACTGAAGCTTTCTTT. Translating gives CATSGGTEAFF.

The rearrangement joins TRBV28 to TRBJ1-2, with D uncertain. This CDR3 has 15 residues. V lost 1 base and J lost 4, with 13 bases in between. Germline V gene data show CDR1 as MDHEN and CDR2 as SYDVKM. CDR3 DNA sequence: TGTGCCAGCAGTTTATACCCCGAGGATTTCTATGGCTACACCTTC. Its protein product is CASSLYPEDFYGYTF.